Listed below are T cell receptor beta chains from one sample, sequenced in a study of blood T cell repertoires in COVID-19. Using immunoSEQ multiplex PCR, the repertoire was profiled, and TCRdb retains in-frame clones only, with some absent. The sample holds roughly 380,000 clones; less than 85% are singletons and the top ten take approximately 3.6%. Sequenced input: peripheral blood. The receptors derive from a woman between 18 and 29 years old with acute or convalescent COVID-19. Both conserved end residues are part of each CDR3. Fields, in order: J gene, clone size, D gene, V gene, CDR3 DNA, CDR3 protein. The D gene is left open where the match is weak. The listing skips clone size in some rows; elsewhere it reads once, few, many or a size class.

j_call: TRBJ1-1
clone_size: -
d_call: -
v_call: TRBV3-1/TRBV3-2
cdr3_nt: TGTGCCAGCAGCCAAGACGCCCTGACAGCGCAAGAAGCTTTCTTT
cdr3_aa: CASSQDALTAQEAFF

j_call: TRBJ1-4
clone_size: -
d_call: TRBD1
v_call: TRBV5-8
cdr3_nt: TGTGCCAGCAGCCTCGGACAGGGGGCCGATAATGAAAAACTGTTTTTT
cdr3_aa: CASSLGQGADNEKLFF

j_call: TRBJ2-7
clone_size: -
d_call: TRBD1
v_call: TRBV5-1
cdr3_nt: TGCGCCAGCAGCACAGGGACAGGTTCATCCTACGAGCAGTACTTC
cdr3_aa: CASSTGTGSSYEQYF

j_call: TRBJ1-1
clone_size: few
d_call: -
v_call: TRBV5-4
cdr3_nt: TGTGCCAGCAGCTTGGGGGGGCCCTTGAACACTGAAGCTTTCTTT
cdr3_aa: CASSLGGPLNTEAFF

j_call: TRBJ2-1
clone_size: -
d_call: TRBD1
v_call: TRBV7-2
cdr3_nt: TGTGCCATCATGGATGGGGACAGGGGCCTGAGCTCCTACAATGAGCAGTTCTTC
cdr3_aa: CAIMDGDRGLSSYNEQFF

j_call: TRBJ2-1
clone_size: -
d_call: TRBD2
v_call: TRBV27
cdr3_nt: TGTGCCAGCATACAGCGACTAGCGGGGGCGGTTGGTGAGCAGTTCTTC
cdr3_aa: CASIQRLAGAVGEQFF

j_call: TRBJ1-1
clone_size: -
d_call: TRBD1
v_call: TRBV5-4
cdr3_nt: TGTGCCAGCAGCTTGGAAGTGGGGACAGGGAGAGCTTTCTTT
cdr3_aa: CASSLEVGTGRAFF

j_call: TRBJ2-1
clone_size: once
d_call: TRBD2
v_call: TRBV19
cdr3_nt: TGTGCCAGTAGTATAGATTGGACTAGCGGGGGCCCACCTAACAATGAGCAGTTCTTC
cdr3_aa: CASSIDWTSGGPPNNEQFF

j_call: TRBJ1-4
clone_size: -
d_call: -
v_call: TRBV2
cdr3_nt: TGTGCCACTGTCCCGGGACACCTTAGACCGGAAAAACTGTTTTTT
cdr3_aa: CATVPGHLRPEKLFF

j_call: TRBJ1-2
clone_size: -
d_call: -
v_call: TRBV28
cdr3_nt: TGTGCCAGCAGCCTGACAGAAGCTAACTATGGCTACACCTTC
cdr3_aa: CASSLTEANYGYTF

j_call: TRBJ2-3
clone_size: -
d_call: TRBD2
v_call: TRBV4-1
cdr3_nt: TGCGCCAGCAGCCAAGATATACGGGAGGGCCACACAGATACGCAGTATTTT
cdr3_aa: CASSQDIREGHTDTQYF

j_call: TRBJ1-1
clone_size: -
d_call: -
v_call: TRBV2
cdr3_nt: TGTGCCAGCAATTACCGGGGGTCTAACACTGAAGCTTTCTTT
cdr3_aa: CASNYRGSNTEAFF

j_call: TRBJ1-5
clone_size: -
d_call: TRBD1
v_call: TRBV2
cdr3_nt: TGTGCCAGCAGTAAGACAGGGTTTGGCGTGTCCCAGCATTTT
cdr3_aa: CASSKTGFGVSQHF

j_call: TRBJ2-7
clone_size: -
d_call: -
v_call: TRBV30
cdr3_nt: TGTGCCTGGAGTGTAACGAGGCCCACCGTCTCCTACGAGCAGTACTTC
cdr3_aa: CAWSVTRPTVSYEQYF

j_call: TRBJ1-3
clone_size: once
d_call: -
v_call: TRBV9
cdr3_nt: TGTGCCAGCAGCGTAGAGGGAGACACCATATATTTT
cdr3_aa: CASSVEGDTIYF

j_call: TRBJ1-1
clone_size: -
d_call: -
v_call: TRBV6-5
cdr3_nt: TGTGCCAGCAGTTTACAGGGCTACACTGAAGCTTTCTTT
cdr3_aa: CASSLQGYTEAFF

j_call: TRBJ1-6
clone_size: -
d_call: TRBD1
v_call: TRBV7-6
cdr3_nt: TGTGCCAGCACCCCGGACAGGGAAGTTTCACCCCTCCACTTT
cdr3_aa: CASTPDREVSPLHF

j_call: TRBJ2-1
clone_size: -
d_call: TRBD1
v_call: TRBV5-6
cdr3_nt: TGTGCCAGCAGCTTTTTCACAGGGGGTATTCTGGATGAGCAGTTCTTC
cdr3_aa: CASSFFTGGILDEQFF

j_call: TRBJ1-4
clone_size: once
d_call: -
v_call: TRBV2
cdr3_nt: TGTGCCAGCAGAACCTCGGTAGGGGGTCCAACTAATGAAAAACTGTTTTTT
cdr3_aa: CASRTSVGGPTNEKLFF

j_call: TRBJ1-3
clone_size: -
d_call: -
v_call: TRBV9
cdr3_nt: TGTGCCAGCAGCCCATCCGGGGGAACTGGAAACACCATATATTTT
cdr3_aa: CASSPSGGTGNTIYF

j_call: TRBJ2-2
clone_size: -
d_call: -
v_call: TRBV19
cdr3_nt: TGTGCCAGTAGTCCGTTGGCGGCCGGGGAGCTGTTTTTT
cdr3_aa: CASSPLAAGELFF

j_call: TRBJ2-1
clone_size: few
d_call: TRBD2
v_call: TRBV11-2
cdr3_nt: TGTGCCAGCAGCGTCGAGGGACTAGCGGGGGGCGTATACAATGAGCAGTTCTTC
cdr3_aa: CASSVEGLAGGVYNEQFF

j_call: TRBJ2-1
clone_size: -
d_call: -
v_call: TRBV9
cdr3_nt: TGTGCCAGCAGCGTAGTCGGAGGGAATGAGGATGAGCAGTTCTTC
cdr3_aa: CASSVVGGNEDEQFF

j_call: TRBJ2-3
clone_size: once
d_call: TRBD2
v_call: TRBV6-2/TRBV6-3
cdr3_nt: TGTGCCAGCAGTAGCGTAGCGGGAGTGGATACGCAGTATTTT
cdr3_aa: CASSSVAGVDTQYF

j_call: TRBJ2-5
clone_size: -
d_call: TRBD2
v_call: TRBV5-1
cdr3_nt: TGCGCCAGCAGCTGGGGACTAGCGGGAGAAGAGACCCAGTACTTC
cdr3_aa: CASSWGLAGEETQYF

j_call: TRBJ1-2
clone_size: -
d_call: TRBD1
v_call: TRBV18
cdr3_nt: TGTGCCAGCTCACCCCGAGCAAGAAGGGGGCGCCCCTATGGCTACACCTTC
cdr3_aa: CASSPRARRGRPYGYTF

j_call: TRBJ1-3
clone_size: -
d_call: TRBD1
v_call: TRBV15
cdr3_nt: TGTGCCACCAGCGTTGACAGGGGTGTTGGAAACACCATATATTTT
cdr3_aa: CATSVDRGVGNTIYF

j_call: TRBJ1-1
clone_size: few
d_call: TRBD1
v_call: TRBV6-2/TRBV6-3
cdr3_nt: TGTGCCAGCAGTGTCTGGACAGGTGCTTACACTGAAGCTTTCTTT
cdr3_aa: CASSVWTGAYTEAFF

j_call: TRBJ1-5
clone_size: -
d_call: TRBD1
v_call: TRBV28
cdr3_nt: TGTGCCAGCAACCATCGGAGACGACAGGGGGCGCTTAGCAATCAGCCCCAGCATTTT
cdr3_aa: CASNHRRRQGALSNQPQHF

j_call: TRBJ2-5
clone_size: -
d_call: -
v_call: TRBV5-8
cdr3_nt: TGTGCCAGCAGCTTTGTATTAAACGGCCAAGAGACCCAGTACTTC
cdr3_aa: CASSFVLNGQETQYF

j_call: TRBJ1-5
clone_size: -
d_call: -
v_call: TRBV7-8
cdr3_nt: TGTGCCAGCAGCTTGGGCCCGGGGGGCAATCAGCCCCAGCATTTT
cdr3_aa: CASSLGPGGNQPQHF

j_call: TRBJ2-7
clone_size: -
d_call: -
v_call: TRBV15
cdr3_nt: TGTGCCATCGCGGGGTCCTACGAGCAGTACTTC
cdr3_aa: CAIAGSYEQYF

j_call: TRBJ1-5
clone_size: -
d_call: -
v_call: TRBV28
cdr3_nt: TGTGCCAGCAGACGAACAGGGTATAGCAATCAGCCCCAGCATTTT
cdr3_aa: CASRRTGYSNQPQHF

j_call: TRBJ1-5
clone_size: -
d_call: -
v_call: TRBV27
cdr3_nt: TGTGCCAGCAGGTCAGGTAGCAATCAGCCCCAGCATTTT
cdr3_aa: CASRSGSNQPQHF

j_call: TRBJ2-3
clone_size: -
d_call: TRBD2
v_call: TRBV4-1
cdr3_nt: TGCGCCAGCAGCCTCCTTGCAGCGGGAGGAGGCACAGATACGCAGTATTTT
cdr3_aa: CASSLLAAGGGTDTQYF

j_call: TRBJ2-7
clone_size: -
d_call: -
v_call: TRBV7-2
cdr3_nt: TGTGCCAGCAGCTTTACAGGTACCTACGAGCAGTACTTC
cdr3_aa: CASSFTGTYEQYF

j_call: TRBJ1-6
clone_size: -
d_call: TRBD1
v_call: TRBV5-8
cdr3_nt: TGTGCCAGCAGCTTTCGACAGGGATTAAATTCACCCCTCCACTTT
cdr3_aa: CASSFRQGLNSPLHF

j_call: TRBJ2-3
clone_size: once
d_call: -
v_call: TRBV10-3
cdr3_nt: TGTGCCATCAGTGGCCAACGGGACTTCACAGATACGCAGTATTTT
cdr3_aa: CAISGQRDFTDTQYF

j_call: TRBJ1-3
clone_size: -
d_call: -
v_call: TRBV30
cdr3_nt: TGTGCCTGGACAGGGTCTGGAAACACCATATATTTT
cdr3_aa: CAWTGSGNTIYF

j_call: TRBJ2-3
clone_size: -
d_call: TRBD1
v_call: TRBV7-3
cdr3_nt: TGTGCCAGCAGCCAAGGATGGGGTAGAGGGGGCGGTACAGATACGCAGTATTTT
cdr3_aa: CASSQGWGRGGGTDTQYF

j_call: TRBJ2-2
clone_size: -
d_call: -
v_call: TRBV18
cdr3_nt: TGTGCCAGCTCGCGGCCTACTAACACCGGGGAGCTGTTTTTT
cdr3_aa: CASSRPTNTGELFF

j_call: TRBJ1-5
clone_size: few
d_call: TRBD1
v_call: TRBV12-3/TRBV12-4
cdr3_nt: TGTGCCAGCAGTTCGACAGGGAATCAGCCCCAGCATTTT
cdr3_aa: CASSSTGNQPQHF

j_call: TRBJ2-5
clone_size: -
d_call: -
v_call: TRBV18
cdr3_nt: TGTGCCAGCTCACGAGGACTCATCCAAGAGACCCAGTACTTC
cdr3_aa: CASSRGLIQETQYF

j_call: TRBJ1-5
clone_size: -
d_call: TRBD1
v_call: TRBV19
cdr3_nt: TGTGCCAGTAGTATAGATCGTGAGACAGGGGTTCTCTATAGCAATCAGCCCCAGCATTTT
cdr3_aa: CASSIDRETGVLYSNQPQHF

j_call: TRBJ1-1
clone_size: -
d_call: -
v_call: TRBV2
cdr3_nt: TGTGCCAGCCTAACAGGGTACACTGAAGCTTTCTTT
cdr3_aa: CASLTGYTEAFF